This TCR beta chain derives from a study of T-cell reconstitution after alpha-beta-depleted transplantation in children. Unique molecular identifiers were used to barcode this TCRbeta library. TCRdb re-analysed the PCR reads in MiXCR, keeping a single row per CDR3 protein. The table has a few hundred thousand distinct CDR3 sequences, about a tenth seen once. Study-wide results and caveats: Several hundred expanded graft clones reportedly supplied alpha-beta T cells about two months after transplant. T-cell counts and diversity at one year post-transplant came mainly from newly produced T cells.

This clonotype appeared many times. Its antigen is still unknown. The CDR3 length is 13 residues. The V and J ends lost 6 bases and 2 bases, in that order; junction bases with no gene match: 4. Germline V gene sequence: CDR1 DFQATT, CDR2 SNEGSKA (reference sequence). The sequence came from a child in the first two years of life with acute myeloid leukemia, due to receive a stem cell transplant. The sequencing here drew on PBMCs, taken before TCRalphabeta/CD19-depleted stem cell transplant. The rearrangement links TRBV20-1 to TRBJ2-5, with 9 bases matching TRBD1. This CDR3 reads CSANRGRQETQYF. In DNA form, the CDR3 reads TGCAGTGCCAACAGGGGGCGTCAAGAGACCCAGTACTTC.